Following are 32 T cell receptor beta chains from one sample sequenced in a study of chronic HIV infection and antiretroviral therapy (dated by TCRdb to 2014 to 2015). Receptor amplification or capture employed 5' RACE. The listed sequencing device is Illumina MiSeq. The public reads were run again by TCRdb, first through fastp at Q25 and then through MiXCR, and only productive beta chains were kept. CDR3 protein duplicates are merged, each entry listing the most common genes and DNA. Present in this sample are 40,000 or so distinct CDR3 sequences, 7% to 10% of which were seen just once. In total, the top ten clones hold 2.9% of the sample. Sequencing was performed on peripheral blood. These receptors came from an adult who had HIV and had not received antiretroviral therapy, or was an uninfected healthy control (not recorded which).

The sample holds a few counts of this clonotype. The rearrangement joins TRBV4-1 to TRBJ2-5, with D possibly being TRBD2 (5 bases). CDR1 is MGHRA and CDR2 is YSYEKL in the germline V gene. V was cut by 2 bases and J by 3 bases, with 7 bases left in between. This CDR3 region has 13 residues. The CDR3 sequence is CASSQRTEETQYF. The CDR3 DNA reads as TGCGCCAGCAGCCAACGGACTGAAGAGACCCAGTACTTC.

This clonotype was detected many times. The chain carries TRBV29-1 and TRBJ2-7; 9 positions match TRBD1. The trim removed 5 bases at V and 4 bases at J, leaving 6 bases unmatched. Per germline, CDR1 SQVTM and CDR2 ANQGSEA. CDR3 length: 13 residues. CDR3 protein: CSVTGGSSYEQYF. CDR3 nucleotides: TGCAGCGTTACAGGGGGCAGTTCGTACGAGCAGTACTTC.

This clonotype was observed many times. The V and J genes are TRBV11-2 and TRBJ2-3; 7 positions match TRBD1. The V segment lost 3 bases and the J segment 0 bases; nucleotides outside the gene matches: 9. This CDR3 has 17 amino acids. From germline, CDR1 is SGHAT and CDR2 FQNNGV. CDR3 sequence reads: CASSLLTGTDSTDTQYF. The CDR3 nucleotides are TGTGCCAGCAGCTTGCTCACCGGGACAGATAGCACAGATACGCAGTATTTT.

The genes are TRBV6-6 and TRBJ2-3, with D unresolved. Germline V gene data show CDR1 as MNHNY and CDR2 as SVGAGI (reference sequence). The V gene lost 5 bases and the J gene lost 0 bases, with 9 bases spanning the gap. This CDR3 has 14 residues. CDR3 DNA: TGTGCCAGCAGTGTGTCGCCTAGCACAGATACGCAGTATTTT. Encoded protein: CASSVSPSTDTQYF.

V is TRBV4-1 and J is TRBJ2-1; 10 bases agree with TRBD2. Germline CDR1 is MGHRA and CDR2 is YSYEKL. V shed 2 bases, J shed 8 bases, and the junction held 9 bases outside the gene matches. The CDR3 contains 16 residues. The CDR3 protein is CASSQRGLAATHEQFF. DNA for the CDR3: TGCGCCAGCAGCCAACGTGGACTAGCGGCGACCCATGAGCAGTTCTTC.

This clonotype showed up many times. CDR3 sequence: CSADRTSGRADNEQFF. DNA for the CDR3: TGCAGTGCTGACCGGACTAGCGGGAGGGCCGACAATGAGCAGTTCTTC. The V gene is TRBV20-1, the J gene TRBJ2-1; 15 positions agree with TRBD2. There are 16 residues in the CDR3. Germline V gives CDR1 DFQATT, CDR2 SNEGSKA (reference sequence). With 5 bases clipped from V and 5 bases from J, the junction kept 7 bases outside the gene matches.

This clonotype was seen many times. This chain links TRBV28 with TRBJ2-1, with 15 bases fitting TRBD2. This CDR3 is 17 amino acids long. The V segment lost 2 bases and the J segment 8 bases; nucleotides outside the gene matches: 7. CDR1 is MDHEN and CDR2 is SYDVKM in the germline V gene. The CDR3 protein is CASSLGTSGRFTDEQFF. CDR3 DNA: TGTGCCAGCAGTTTAGGGACTAGCGGGAGGTTTACGGATGAGCAGTTCTTC.

This clonotype showed up many times. J is TRBJ1-6 and V is TRBV6-5, with a possible D match to TRBD1 (6 bases). The CDR3 has 15 residues. CDR1 and CDR2 from the germline V gene are MNHEY and SVGAGI. Trimming stripped 7 bases from V and 0 bases from J, with 10 bases between. CDR3 protein: CASKGGGSYNSPLHF. The CDR3 nucleotides read TGTGCCAGCAAGGGGGGGGGCTCCTATAATTCACCCCTCCACTTT.

This clonotype was detected many times. The rearrangement uses TRBV5-1 and TRBJ2-1; D possibly uses TRBD1 or TRBD2 (5 bases each). Trimming pared 4 bases from V and 3 bases from J, leaving 11 bases between. CDR3 size: 14 residues. From germline, CDR1 is SGHRS and CDR2 YFSETQ. DNA for the CDR3: TGCGCCAGCAGCAGGGACCCCGGCTACAATGAGCAGTTCTTC. It is translated as CASSRDPGYNEQFF.

At least ten counts were recorded for this clonotype. This chain links TRBV29-1 with TRBJ2-3; D is unresolved. V lost 5 bases to trimming and J lost 3 bases, with 6 bases between them. This CDR3 region has 11 residues. CDR1 is SQVTM, CDR2 ANQGSEA, per germline. For the CDR3, the DNA is TGCAGCGTTACCGGAACAGATACGCAGTATTTT. Translating it yields CSVTGTDTQYF.

This clonotype was observed at least ten times. V usage is TRBV7-9 and J usage is TRBJ2-3, with D possibly TRBD1 on 5 matching bases. V lost 5 bases, J lost 3 bases, and 12 bases lay in between. This CDR3 region has 14 residues. The germline CDR1 and CDR2 sequences are SEHNR and FQNEAQ (reference sequence). In DNA, the CDR3 is TGTGCCAGCAGCCGGCCAGGGTCTACAGATACGCAGTATTTT. Protein product: CASSRPGSTDTQYF.

This clonotype was picked up many times. The genes are TRBV11-2 and TRBJ1-2, with 8 bases lining up with TRBD1. V shed 1 base and J 4 bases; nucleotides not matched to a gene: 5. Germline V gene data show CDR1 as SGHAT and CDR2 as FQNNGV. The CDR3 runs to 15 residues. The CDR3 DNA reads as TGTGCCAGCAGCTTAGGACAGGGGCGATTCTATGGCTACACCTTC. It yields the protein CASSLGQGRFYGYTF.

This sequence joins TRBV5-6 and TRBJ2-7, with 7 nucleotides matching TRBD1. Trimming took 2 bases from V and 2 from J; bases not matched to a gene: 4. CDR3 length equals 14 residues. Per the germline V gene, CDR1 is SGHDT and CDR2 is YYEEEE. The CDR3 DNA reads as TGTGCCAGCAGCTTCGGGGACAGCACCTACGAGCAGTACTTC. Translating gives CASSFGDSTYEQYF. Complete variable domain (other parts from reference TRBV5-6 and TRBJ2-7): DAGVTQSPTHLIKTRGQQVTLRCSPKSGHDTVSWYQQALGQGPQFIFQYYEEEERQRGNFPDRFSGHQFPNYSSELNVNALLLGDSALYLCASSFGDSTYEQYFGPGTRLTVT.

This clonotype was counted many times. The chain joins TRBV2 to TRBJ2-3, with D unclear. Germline CDR1 and CDR2: SNHLY and FYNNEI. Trimming removed 4 bases from V and 1 base from J, with 6 bases in between. The CDR3 runs 13 residues. This chain's CDR3 is CASSVARTDTQYF. The CDR3 DNA follows: TGTGCCAGCAGTGTGGCGCGCACAGATACGCAGTATTTT.

This clonotype was detected a few times. V usage is TRBV28 and J usage is TRBJ2-7; maybe TRBD2 (7 bases). This CDR3 comprises 16 residues. The germline CDR1 and CDR2 sequences are MDHEN and SYDVKM. V lost 5 bases and J lost 4, with 21 bases in between. CDR3 DNA: TGTGCCAGCAGTCGACGCTCTAGCGGAGGGGGGTACGAGCAGTACTTC. Amino acid sequence: CASSRRSSGGGYEQYF. Filled out from reference TRBV28 and TRBJ2-7, the complete variable domain reads DVKVTQSSRYLVKRTGEKVFLECVQDMDHENMFWYRQDPGLGLRLIYFSYDVKMKEKGDIPEGYSVSREKKERFSLILESASTNQTSMYLCASSRRSSGGGYEQYFGPGTRLTVT.

V usage is TRBV28 and J usage is TRBJ1-5; 7 bases line up with TRBD1. The V segment lost 1 base and the J segment 3 bases; nucleotides outside the gene matches: 3. Germline-derived CDR1 and CDR2 are MDHEN and SYDVKM. The CDR3 is 15 residues long. For the CDR3, the DNA is TGTGCCAGCAGTTTATCAGGGACAGACAATCAGCCCCAGCATTTT. Protein: CASSLSGTDNQPQHF.

This clonotype occurred a few times. At one of its ends the junction is not consistent with the germline gene, which may arise from a read error. The genes are TRBV20-1 and TRBJ2-3; D remains unclear. CDR3 size: 11 residues. CDR1 and CDR2 (germline): DFQATT, SNEGSKA (reference sequence). The CDR3 DNA follows: TGCAGCGCTACCACCACAGATACGCAGTATTTT. Its translation is CSATTTDTQYF.

By share, this clonotype counts as medium-sized. V usage is TRBV6-5 and J usage is TRBJ2-3, with 8 bases that match TRBD2. Germline values: CDR1 MNHEY, CDR2 SVGAGI. The CDR3 is 13 residues long. V shed 6 bases, J shed 7 bases, and the junction held 6 bases outside the gene matches. For the CDR3, the DNA is TGTGCCAGCAGGTCTAGCGGGCTACATACGCAGTATTTT. Its protein product is CASRSSGLHTQYF.

This clonotype was detected ten times or more. The CDR3 DNA sequence: TGTGCCAGCAGCAGGACTAGCGGGAGGAAATACCAAGAGACCCAGTACTTC. This translates into CASSRTSGRKYQETQYF. The rearrangement joins TRBV27 to TRBJ2-5, with 14 bases matching TRBD2. With 6 bases clipped from V and 0 bases from J, the junction kept 6 bases outside the gene matches. Germline V gene data show CDR1 as MNHEY and CDR2 as SMNVEV (reference sequence). This CDR3 has 17 residues.

This clonotype has just a few counts. The rearrangement joins TRBV9 to TRBJ1-1, with TRBD1 identical over 7 bases. Germline values: CDR1 SGDLS, CDR2 YYNGEE. The CDR3 extends over 13 amino acids. Germline trimming cut 0 bases from V and 8 bases from J; bases unmatched to any gene: 4. In DNA, the CDR3 is TGTGCCAGCAGCGTAGTAGAGGGGGCGGAAGCTTTCTTT. Translating it yields CASSVVEGAEAFF.

Worth noting for this clonotype: An end of the junction does not agree with germline; a read error may underlie this. V and J are TRBV20-1 and TRBJ2-5; no definite D call. Germline CDR1 is DFQATT and CDR2 is SNEGSKA (reference sequence). This CDR3 comprises 13 residues. The CDR3 here is CSADQENEETQHF. CDR3 nucleotides: TGCAGTGCTGACCAGGAAAATGAGGAGACCCAGCACTTC.

The chain uses TRBV4-2 and TRBJ2-3; 8 bases are shared with TRBD2. J was trimmed by 6 bases and V by 0 bases; bases with no gene match: 11. The germline V gene encodes CDR1 LGHNA and CDR2 YNFKEQ. The length of the CDR3 is 17 residues. As DNA, the CDR3 is TGTGCCAGCAGCCAAGATCCCAACGCGGGAGGACTCGATACGCAGTATTTT. The encoded protein is CASSQDPNAGGLDTQYF.

The genes are TRBV27 and TRBJ1-5; the match to TRBD1 covers 7 bases. CDR1 MNHEY and CDR2 SMNVEV come from the germline V gene (reference sequence). There are 13 residues in the CDR3. The V gene end was trimmed by 5 bases and the J gene end by 4 bases; junction bases not matched to a gene: 2. The CDR3: CASSRGQNQPQHF. Written as DNA, the CDR3 is TGTGCCAGCAGTCGGGGACAGAATCAGCCCCAGCATTTT.

The table lists this clonotype with many counts. V usage is TRBV28 and J usage is TRBJ2-7; 7 bases fit TRBD1. Trimming at V came to 4 bases and at J to 7 bases, leaving 13 bases not matched to a gene. The CDR3 runs to 15 residues. The germline V gene has CDR1 MDHEN and CDR2 SYDVKM. CDR3 coding DNA: TGTGCCAGCAGTTCCCCCCCGGCAGGGGGATTTGAGCAGTACTTC. It is translated as CASSSPPAGGFEQYF.

This clonotype was seen at least ten times. The V and J genes are TRBV7-8 and TRBJ2-1; D uncertain. The CDR3 totals 12 residues. Trimming removed 1 base from V and 7 bases from J, with 5 bases in between. Per the germline V gene, CDR1 is SGHVS and CDR2 is FQNEAQ. CDR3 sequence reads: CASSLVGNEQFF. The CDR3 DNA reads TGTGCCAGCAGCTTAGTAGGTAATGAGCAGTTCTTC.

V gene TRBV7-2 combines with J gene TRBJ2-2; D is uncertain. CDR1 and CDR2 (germline): SGHTA, FQGNSA. The CDR3 extends over 13 amino acids. V was pared by 1 base and J by 7 bases, with 7 bases between. DNA for the CDR3: TGTGCCAGCAGCTTAGAGCAGAGCGGGGAGCTGTTTTTT. Translation gives CASSLEQSGELFF.

Ten or more counts support this clonotype. V gene TRBV6-5 combines with J gene TRBJ2-3; D gene unclear. CDR3 length: 16 residues. Germline CDR1 and CDR2: MNHEY and SVGAGI. Deletions cut 0 bases from V and 0 bases from J, with 10 bases between. The CDR3 DNA is TGTGCCAGCAGTTACTCCCAAGCGTCCAGCACAGATACGCAGTATTTT. Its translation: CASSYSQASSTDTQYF.

The J gene is TRBJ1-2, the V gene TRBV29-1, with a possible D match to TRBD1 (5 bases). Germline CDR1 reads SQVTM; CDR2 reads ANQGSEA. There are 12 residues in the CDR3. The germline V and J ends were trimmed by 6 bases and 2 bases, with 10 bases remaining between them. CDR3 sequence reads: CSVTGTNYGYTF. The CDR3 DNA follows: TGCAGCGTCACCGGGACGAACTATGGCTACACCTTC.

Many counts were recorded for this clonotype. The rearrangement links TRBV6-6 to TRBJ2-3; unclear D gene. Germline V gives CDR1 MNHNY, CDR2 SVGAGI (reference sequence). The germline V and J ends were trimmed by 2 bases and 2 bases, with 8 bases remaining between them. The CDR3 length is 14 residues. The CDR3 reads CASSYRHYTDTQYF. DNA for the CDR3: TGTGCCAGCAGTTACAGACATTACACAGATACGCAGTATTTT.

This clonotype was counted many times. V and J are TRBV29-1 and TRBJ2-7; D remains ambiguous. V was shortened by 5 bases and J by 5 bases, with 10 bases between the two germline ends. From germline, CDR1 is SQVTM and CDR2 ANQGSEA. CDR3 length: 11 amino acids. In DNA form, the CDR3 reads TGCAGCGTTCTTAGGATCGACGAGCAGTACTTC. Its translation: CSVLRIDEQYF.

There are many counts of this clonotype. The genes are TRBV29-1 and TRBJ2-3; 8 bases align to TRBD1. V gave up 6 bases and J gave up 3 bases; unmatched junction bases: 8. Germline-derived CDR1 and CDR2 are SQVTM and ANQGSEA. The CDR3 sequence is 14 residues long. CDR3: CSVDLTGVTDTQYF. CDR3 DNA sequence: TGCAGCGTGGACCTGACAGGGGTTACAGATACGCAGTATTTT.

This clonotype was seen only a few times. This sequence joins TRBV29-1 and TRBJ1-1; 8 bases align to TRBD1. In germline, CDR1 is SQVTM, CDR2 ANQGSEA. V shed 6 bases, J shed 5 bases, and the junction held 5 bases outside the gene matches. This CDR3 comprises 12 residues. The CDR3 DNA is TGCAGCGTCACAGGGGGAGAAACTGAAGCTTTCTTT. Encoded protein: CSVTGGETEAFF.